This T cell receptor beta chain derives from a study of blood T cell repertoires in COVID-19. Study at large: From the United States, Italy and Spain came samples of acute and convalescent COVID-19.

Per the original methods: Reference gene primer amplification gave nucleated cell count estimates. TCRdb keeps only in-frame clones here, not all; method: immunoSEQ multiplex PCR. The V and J calls and clone size were taken over from that table, and D and trimming were inferred from the DNA. The repertoire holds roughly 430,000 clones, with 88% as singletons. Germline V lookup: CDR1 SEHNR, CDR2 FQNEAQ (reference sequence). The CDR3 runs to 14 residues. V lost 1 base and J lost 8, with 14 bases in between. Participant age was about 18 to 89 years, and participants resided in around 24 US areas. Allocation to cohorts depended on clinical history reported by the participants.

The source of this sequence is a woman aged 40-49 years with acute COVID-19. The sample was PBMCs or T cells enriched from blood (not recorded which). The gene calls are TRBV7-9 and TRBJ1-2; D call uncertain. DNA for the CDR3: TGTGCCAGCAGCTTAGGGGGAGGGCCTGGCGGCTACACCTTC. Translated: CASSLGGGPGGYTF.